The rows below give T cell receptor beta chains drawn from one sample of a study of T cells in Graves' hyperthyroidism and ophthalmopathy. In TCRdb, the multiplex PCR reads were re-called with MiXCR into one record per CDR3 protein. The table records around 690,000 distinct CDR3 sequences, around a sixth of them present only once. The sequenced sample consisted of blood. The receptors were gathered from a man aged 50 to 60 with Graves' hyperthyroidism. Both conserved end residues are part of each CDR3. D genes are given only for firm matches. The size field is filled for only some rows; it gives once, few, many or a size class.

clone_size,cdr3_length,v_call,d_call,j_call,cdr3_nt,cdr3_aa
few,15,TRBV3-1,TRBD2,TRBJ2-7,TGTGCCAGCAGCCCGCGACTAGCGTCTTTCGACGAGCAGTACTTC,CASSPRLASFDEQYF
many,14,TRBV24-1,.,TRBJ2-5,TGTGCCACCAGCCGGGACACGTCAAGAGAGACCCAGTACTTC,CATSRDTSRETQYF
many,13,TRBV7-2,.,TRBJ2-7,TGTGCCAGCAGTTCGCTAGGACCCTACGAGCAGTACTTC,CASSSLGPYEQYF
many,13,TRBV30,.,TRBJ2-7,TGTGCCTGGAGTAGGGGCAACTCCTACGAGCAGTACTTC,CAWSRGNSYEQYF
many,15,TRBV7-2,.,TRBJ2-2,TGTGCCAGCAGCTTATCTGGGCCGGGCACCGGGGAGCTGTTTTTT,CASSLSGPGTGELFF
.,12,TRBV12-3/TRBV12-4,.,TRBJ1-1,TGTGCCAGCTGTATCCAAGGGGCTGAAGCTTTCTTT,CASCIQGAEAFF
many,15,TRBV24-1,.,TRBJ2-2,TGTGCCACCAGTGCCAGGACAGAGAACACCGGGGAGCTGTTTTTT,CATSARTENTGELFF
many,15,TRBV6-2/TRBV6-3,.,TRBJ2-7,TGTGCCAGCAGTACCCCGCGACAGGTTTCCTACGAGCAGTACTTC,CASSTPRQVSYEQYF
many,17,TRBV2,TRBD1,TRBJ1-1,TGTGCCAGCAGTGAATGGGGACAGGGCTCTCTGAACACTGAAGCTTTCTTT,CASSEWGQGSLNTEAFF
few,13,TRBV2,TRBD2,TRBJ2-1,TGTGCCAGCAACAGCGGGAGCGGAAATGAGCAGTTCTTC,CASNSGSGNEQFF
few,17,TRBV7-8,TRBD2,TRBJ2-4,TGTGCCAGCAGCCACATAACTAGCGGGAGCGCCAAAAACATTCAGTACTTC,CASSHITSGSAKNIQYF
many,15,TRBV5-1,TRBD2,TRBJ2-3,TGCGCCAGCAGCATCAGCGGGAGATTTGGAGATACGCAGTATTTT,CASSISGRFGDTQYF
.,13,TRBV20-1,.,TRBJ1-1,TGCAGTGCTCCTGACGGCCCGAACACTGAAGCTTTCTTT,CSAPDGPNTEAFF
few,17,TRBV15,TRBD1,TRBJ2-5,TGTGCCACCAGCAGCCGCGACAGGGGGCGTTGGCAAGAGACCCAGTACTTC,CATSSRDRGRWQETQYF
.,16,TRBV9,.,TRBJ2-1,TGTGCCAGCAGCGTAGTAGGGGACCAGACCTACAATGAGCAGTTCTTC,CASSVVGDQTYNEQFF
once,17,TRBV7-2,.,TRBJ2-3,TGTGCCAGCAGCTTAGTACAACAGGATTACTACGGAAATACGCAGTATTTT,CASSLVQQDYYGNTQYF
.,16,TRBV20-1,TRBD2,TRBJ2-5,TGCAGTGCTAGAACTAGCGGGAGGCCATCGGCGGAGACCCAGTACTTC,CSARTSGRPSAETQYF
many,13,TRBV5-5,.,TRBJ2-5,TGTGCCAGCCGGAAACAGCGTCAAGAGACCCAGTACTTC,CASRKQRQETQYF
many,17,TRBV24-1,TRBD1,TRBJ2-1,TGTGCCACCAGTGATCGCCGGACAGGGGCAGCCTACAATGAGCAGTTCTTC,CATSDRRTGAAYNEQFF
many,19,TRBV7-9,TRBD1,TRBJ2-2,TGTGCCAGCAGACCGAGACAGGGGGGACTCTCTCCGAACACCGGGGAGCTGTTTTTT,CASRPRQGGLSPNTGELFF
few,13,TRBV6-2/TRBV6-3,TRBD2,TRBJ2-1,TGTGCCAGCAACCTGAGCGGGAGGAATGAGCAGTTCTTC,CASNLSGRNEQFF
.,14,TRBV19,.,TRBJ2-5,TGTGCCAGTAGTATTGGAGGTGGGGCTGAGACCCAGTACTTC,CASSIGGGAETQYF
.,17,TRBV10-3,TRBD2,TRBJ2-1,TGTGCCATCAGTGGGTTTCTCAGCGGGAGTTTGTACAATGAGCAGTTCTTC,CAISGFLSGSLYNEQFF
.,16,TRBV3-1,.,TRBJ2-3,TGTGCCAGCAGCCTCGGGAATAGCGTCCTCGGGGATACGCAGTATTTT,CASSLGNSVLGDTQYF
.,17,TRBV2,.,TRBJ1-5,TGTGCCAGCACACGGGACTCCCAAGCGGGGAGCAATCAGCCCCAGCATTTT,CASTRDSQAGSNQPQHF
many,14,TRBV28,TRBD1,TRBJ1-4,TGTGCCAGCAGTTTTTGGCAGGGGGATGAAAAACTGTTTTTT,CASSFWQGDEKLFF
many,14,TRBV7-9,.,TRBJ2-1,TGTGCCAGCAGCTTAGAGAAGGGCTACAATGAGCAGTTCTTC,CASSLEKGYNEQFF
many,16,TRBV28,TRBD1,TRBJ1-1,TGTGCCAGCAGCGTACCAGGGGGCGCGATGAACACTGAAGCTTTCTTT,CASSVPGGAMNTEAFF
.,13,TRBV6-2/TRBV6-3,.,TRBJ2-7,TGTGCCAGCAGTTTCCAGCGGCCTAGCGAGCAGTACTTC,CASSFQRPSEQYF
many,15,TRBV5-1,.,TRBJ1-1,TGCGCCAGCAGCTTGGAGGGGCTGTCTCACACTGAAGCTTTCTTT,CASSLEGLSHTEAFF
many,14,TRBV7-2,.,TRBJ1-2,TGTGCCAGCAGCTTAGCGGGGGGCGGGAGGGGCTACACCTTC,CASSLAGGGRGYTF
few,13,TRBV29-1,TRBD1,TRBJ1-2,TGCAGCGTTGAACAACAGGGGGGCTATGGCTACACCTTC,CSVEQQGGYGYTF
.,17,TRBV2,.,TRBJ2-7,TGTGCCAGCAGTTACTCGAACCGACGACCTAGATTCTACGAGCAGTACTTC,CASSYSNRRPRFYEQYF
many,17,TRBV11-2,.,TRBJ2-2,TGTGCCAGCAGCGCGCTTTCTAGGACAGACATCACCGGGGAGCTGTTTTTT,CASSALSRTDITGELFF
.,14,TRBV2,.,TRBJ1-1,TGTGCCAGCAGTGTGTACAGCGTGAACACTGAAGCTTTCTTT,CASSVYSVNTEAFF
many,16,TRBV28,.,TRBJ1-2,TGTGCCAGCACTCCTACCCCGGGGGCTGGCACCTATGGCTACACCTTC,CASTPTPGAGTYGYTF
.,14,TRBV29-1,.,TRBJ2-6,TGCAGCGTTAAACCGGGTACTGGGGCCAACGTCCTGACTTTC,CSVKPGTGANVLTF
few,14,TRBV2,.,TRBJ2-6,TGTGCCAGCAATACAGGGTCTGGGGCCAACGTCCTGACTTTC,CASNTGSGANVLTF
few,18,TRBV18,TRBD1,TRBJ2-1,TGTGCCAGCTCACCACAATCATCCGGGACAGGGTTGTACAATGAGCAGTTCTTC,CASSPQSSGTGLYNEQFF
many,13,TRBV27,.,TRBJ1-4,TGTGCCAGCAGTCCACCGGCCTCTGAAAAACTGTTTTTT,CASSPPASEKLFF
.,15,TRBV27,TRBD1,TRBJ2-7,TGTGCCAGCAGTCCCCGGGGGACAGGGGGCATCGAGCAGTACTTC,CASSPRGTGGIEQYF
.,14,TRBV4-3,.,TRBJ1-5,TGCGCCAGCAGCCCCTCATGGGGGAATCAGCCCCAGCATTTT,CASSPSWGNQPQHF
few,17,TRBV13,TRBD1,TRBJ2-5,TGTGCCAGCAGCTCAACTTCTTCCCGGACAGGGAGGGAGACCCAGTACTTC,CASSSTSSRTGRETQYF
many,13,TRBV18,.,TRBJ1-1,TGTGCCAGCTCACCACTAAGGTTTACTGAAGCTTTCTTT,CASSPLRFTEAFF
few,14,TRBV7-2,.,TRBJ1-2,TGTGCCAGCAGCTTGGGGGACGGCGGCTATGGCTACACCTTC,CASSLGDGGYGYTF
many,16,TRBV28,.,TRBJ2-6,TGTGCCAGCAGTCCCAGGGTATGGGGTGGGGCCAACGTCCTGACTTTC,CASSPRVWGGANVLTF
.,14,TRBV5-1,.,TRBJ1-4,TGCGCCAGCAGGGATGACAGAAGTAGTGCAAAACTGTTTTTT,CASRDDRSSAKLFF
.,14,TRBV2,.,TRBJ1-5,TGTGCCAGCAGTGTTTGGACGGTTAATCAGCCCCAGCATTTT,CASSVWTVNQPQHF
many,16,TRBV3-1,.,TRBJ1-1,TGTGCCAGCAGCCAACAGCAGACGCGGTTAAACACTGAAGCTTTCTTT,CASSQQQTRLNTEAFF
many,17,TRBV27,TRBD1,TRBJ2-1,TGTGCCAGCAGCCTAATCCGCACAGGGGGCTCCTACAATGAGCAGTTCTTC,CASSLIRTGGSYNEQFF
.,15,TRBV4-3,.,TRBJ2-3,TGCGCCAGCAGCCAAGAACGAATCAGCACAGATACGCAGTATTTT,CASSQERISTDTQYF
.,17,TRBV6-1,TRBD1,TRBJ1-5,TGTGCCAGCAGTGGCGGGACAGACCTAGGGTCTAGTCAGCCCCAGCATTTT,CASSGGTDLGSSQPQHF
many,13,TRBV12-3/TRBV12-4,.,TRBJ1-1,TGTGCCAGCAGCTCCGATGTGAACACTGAAGCTTTCTTT,CASSSDVNTEAFF
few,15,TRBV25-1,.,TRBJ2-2,TGTGCCAGCAGTGAATATCTTCCACACACCGGGGAGCTGTTTTTT,CASSEYLPHTGELFF